The entry below describes one TCR beta chain. Its target is unknown. The CDR3 spans 15 residues. V shed 3 bases and J shed 0 bases, with 12 bases lying between them. Germline V gene data show CDR1 as LGHDT and CDR2 as YNNKEL (reference sequence). Next came a second PCR, run for about 7 to 11 cycles, which used a sample-barcoded 5' primer along with a J-beta primer mix. Each cDNA molecule carried a tag from a template-switch adaptor that contained 12 random nucleotides. TCRdb fed the 5' RACE reads into MiXCR, producing one record per CDR3 protein. The sample consists of about 640,000 distinct CDR3 sequences, roughly 58% of them appearing once. The sample belongs to a study of blood T cells in healthy people across ages. Points from the study as a whole: Naive CD4+ cells and diversity were both higher in long-lived donors than in aged donors.

The V call is TRBV3-1, the J call TRBJ2-7; D not resolved. This receptor was obtained from a man aged 60 to 69 in good health. Input material: blood. The CDR3 DNA reads as TGTGCCAGCAGCCAGGGCCCAACCCCCTCCTACGAGCAGTACTTC. It codes for CASSQGPTPSYEQYF.